This T cell receptor (beta chain) originates from a study of shared clonotypes between healthy human individuals. Study-level findings and limits: Depth of sequencing was expected to influence donor clonotype sharing.

With respect to this clone: Its specificity is unknown.

Assay execution proceeded at the deep level. Profiled with immunoSEQ multiplex PCR; TCRdb holds only in-frame clones, not every one. The sample holds around 2.1 million clones, under 95% seen once. CD45RO-negative, CCR7-selected cells formed the naive CD8 fraction, which excluded terminally differentiated effector memory CD45RA+ cells. The sequence derives from a man younger than 35 in good health. Some clones in this sample may be carry-over from other donors' samples. The sample consisted of naive CD8+ T cells from PBMCs.

CDR3 loop: CASSRGPDTQYF. The CDR3 bases are TGTGCCAGCAGCCGCGGACCAGATACGCAGTATTTT. The chain links TRBV9 to TRBJ2-3; D unclear. The germline gives CDR1 SGDLS, CDR2 YYNGEE. This CDR3 is built from 12 residues. Trimming cost V 4 bases and J 4 bases, with 7 bases left between them.